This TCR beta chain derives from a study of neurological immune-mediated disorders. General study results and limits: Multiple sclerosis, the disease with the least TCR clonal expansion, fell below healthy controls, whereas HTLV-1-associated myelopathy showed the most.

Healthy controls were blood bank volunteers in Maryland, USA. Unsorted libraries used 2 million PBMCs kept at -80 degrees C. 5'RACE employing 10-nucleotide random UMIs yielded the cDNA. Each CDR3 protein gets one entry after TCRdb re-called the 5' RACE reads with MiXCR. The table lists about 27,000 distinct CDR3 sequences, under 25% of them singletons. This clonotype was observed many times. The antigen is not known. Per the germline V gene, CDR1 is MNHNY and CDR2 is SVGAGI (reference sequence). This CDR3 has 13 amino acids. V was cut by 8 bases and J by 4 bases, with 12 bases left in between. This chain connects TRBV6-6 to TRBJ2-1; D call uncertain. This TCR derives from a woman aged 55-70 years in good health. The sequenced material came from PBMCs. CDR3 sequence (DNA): TGTGCCAGCGGGAACCGGGTTTACAATGAGCAGTTCTTC. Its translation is CASGNRVYNEQFF.